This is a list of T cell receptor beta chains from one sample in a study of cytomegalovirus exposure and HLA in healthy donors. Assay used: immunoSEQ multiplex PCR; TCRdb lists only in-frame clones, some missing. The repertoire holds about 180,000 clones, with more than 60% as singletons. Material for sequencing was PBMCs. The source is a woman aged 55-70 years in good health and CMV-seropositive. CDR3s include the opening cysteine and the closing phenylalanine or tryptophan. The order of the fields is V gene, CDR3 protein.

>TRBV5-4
CASSPEVSSYEQYF
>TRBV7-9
CASSSPRISKDTQYF
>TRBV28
CASSSDSPIANYGYTF
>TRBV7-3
CASSRGPGTAENSPLHF
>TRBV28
CASSFRPADNEQFF
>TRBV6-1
CASSEGGGWNTIYF
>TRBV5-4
CASSLPHSGGYYEQYF
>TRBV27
CASSANPGLAGVEQYF
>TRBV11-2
CASSSPAGGDYEQFF
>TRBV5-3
CARSGSGLAGDNEQYF
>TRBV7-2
CASSPRLGGYTAFF
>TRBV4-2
CASSQGVPGLTDNEQFF